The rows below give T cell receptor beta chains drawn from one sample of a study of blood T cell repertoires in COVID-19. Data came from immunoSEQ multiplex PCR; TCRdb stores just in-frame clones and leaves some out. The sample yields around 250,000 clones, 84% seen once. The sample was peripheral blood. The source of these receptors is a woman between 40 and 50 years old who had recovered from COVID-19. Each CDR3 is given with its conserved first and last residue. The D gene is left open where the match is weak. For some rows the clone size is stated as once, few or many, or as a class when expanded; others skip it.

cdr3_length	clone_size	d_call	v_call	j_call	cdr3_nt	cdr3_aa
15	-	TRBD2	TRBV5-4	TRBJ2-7	TGTGCCAGCAGCTTTGGATCGGGGGGAGCCTACGAGCAGTACTTC	CASSFGSGGAYEQYF
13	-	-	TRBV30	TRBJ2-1	TGTGCCTGGATCCGGGACAAACTAAGTGAGCAGTTCTTC	CAWIRDKLSEQFF
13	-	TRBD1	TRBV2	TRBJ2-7	TGTGCCAGCAGCTATGGACAGGCACGGGAGCAGTACTTC	CASSYGQAREQYF
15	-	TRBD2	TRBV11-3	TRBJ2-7	TGTGCCAGCAGTGGAACTAGCGGGAGCTCCTACGAGCAGTACTTC	CASSGTSGSSYEQYF
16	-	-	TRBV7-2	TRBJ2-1	TGTGCCAGCAGCTTATTCACACTATCTGACTACAATGAGCAGTTCTTC	CASSLFTLSDYNEQFF
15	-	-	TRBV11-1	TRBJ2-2	TGTGCCAGCAGCCCTTTCAGAGGGTACGCCGGGGAGCTGTTTTTT	CASSPFRGYAGELFF
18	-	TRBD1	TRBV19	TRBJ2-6	TGTGCCAGTAGTATACGGGACAGGGTTATAGGAGGGGCCAACGTCCTGACTTTC	CASSIRDRVIGGANVLTF
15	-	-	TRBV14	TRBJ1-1	TGTGCCAGCAGCCAAGATCCCTTTCGGGGTTCTGAAGCTTTCTTT	CASSQDPFRGSEAFF
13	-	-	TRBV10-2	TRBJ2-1	TGCGCCAGCAGTGAGAAACAGGACAATGAGCAGTTCTTC	CASSEKQDNEQFF
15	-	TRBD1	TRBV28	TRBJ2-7	TGTGCCAGCAGATCCGGGACAGGGATGTACTACGAGCAGTACTTC	CASRSGTGMYYEQYF
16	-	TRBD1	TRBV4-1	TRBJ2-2	TGCGCCAGCAGCCAAGTGACAGGGATAGGTACCGGGGAGCTGTTTTTT	CASSQVTGIGTGELFF
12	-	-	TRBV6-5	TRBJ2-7	TGTGCCAGCAGGAGACAGGACTACGAGCAGTACTTC	CASRRQDYEQYF
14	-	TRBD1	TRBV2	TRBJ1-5	TGTGCCAGCAGCCGGACAGGGGTGAGTCAGCCCCAGCATTTT	CASSRTGVSQPQHF
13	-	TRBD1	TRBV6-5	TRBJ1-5	TGTGCCAGCAGGACAGGGGCCGAAGGGCCCCAGCATTTT	CASRTGAEGPQHF
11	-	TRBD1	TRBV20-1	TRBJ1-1	TGCAGTATAGGGGGCGCCGCTGAAGCTTTCTTT	CSIGGAAEAFF
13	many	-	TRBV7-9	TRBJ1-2	TGTGCCAGCAGCACTAGGACCTCTTGGGGCTACACCTTC	CASSTRTSWGYTF
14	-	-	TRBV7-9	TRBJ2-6	TGTGCCAGCAGCTTCAACTCTGGGGCCAACGTCCTGACTTTC	CASSFNSGANVLTF
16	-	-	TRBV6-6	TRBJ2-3	TGTGCCAGCAGAGTTGAGAGAACGACTGGCACAGATACGCAGTATTTT	CASRVERTTGTDTQYF
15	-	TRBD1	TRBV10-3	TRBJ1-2	TGTGCCATCAGTGAGTCGGGACAGGGGATTTATGGCTACACCTTC	CAISESGQGIYGYTF
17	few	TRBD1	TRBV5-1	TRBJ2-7	TGCGCCAGCAGCAACGGACAGGAGACTGCCCTAGCCTACGAGCAGTACTTC	CASSNGQETALAYEQYF
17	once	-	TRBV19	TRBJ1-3	TGTGCCAGTAAGGGTTTCACGACAGCCATCTCTGGAAACACCATATATTTT	CASKGFTTAISGNTIYF
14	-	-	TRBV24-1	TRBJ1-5	TGTGCCACCAGTGATATCAGGGCCAGGGGGCCCCAGCATTTT	CATSDIRARGPQHF
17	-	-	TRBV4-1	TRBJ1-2	TGCGCCAGCAGCCAAGATCCTCTCGGGGGTGTCAACTATGGCTACACCTTC	CASSQDPLGGVNYGYTF
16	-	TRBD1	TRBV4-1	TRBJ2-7	TGCGCCAGCAGCCCAAACCGGCTGCAGGGGGCCTACGAGCAGTACTTC	CASSPNRLQGAYEQYF
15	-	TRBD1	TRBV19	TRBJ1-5	TGTGCCAGTATCAGGACAGGGGCTAGCAATCAGCCCCAGCATTTT	CASIRTGASNQPQHF
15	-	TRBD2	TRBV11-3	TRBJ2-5	TGTGCCAGCAGCTTAGAGGGGGGGATTGTGGAGACCCAGTACTTC	CASSLEGGIVETQYF
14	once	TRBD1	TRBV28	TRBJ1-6	TGTGCCAGCAGTTCGGGACAGGGGAACTCACCCCTCCACTTT	CASSSGQGNSPLHF
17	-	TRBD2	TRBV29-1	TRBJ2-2	TGCAGCGTCTTGGGCCAGCGGGGGGCTTTAGTCACCGGGGAGCTGTTTTTT	CSVLGQRGALVTGELFF
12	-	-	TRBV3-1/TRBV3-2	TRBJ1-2	TGTGCCAGCAGCCAAGTAAACTATGGCTACACCTTC	CASSQVNYGYTF
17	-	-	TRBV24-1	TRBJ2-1	TGTGCCACCAGTGATACCACTGGCGGGGGCACCTACAATGAGCAGTTCTTC	CATSDTTGGGTYNEQFF
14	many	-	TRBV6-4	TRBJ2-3	TGTGCCAGCAGTGACGGGGGGGCCACAGATACGCAGTATTTT	CASSDGGATDTQYF
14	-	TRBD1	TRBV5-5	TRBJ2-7	TGTGCCAGCAGCTTTAACAGGGGGCACTACGAGCAGTACTTC	CASSFNRGHYEQYF
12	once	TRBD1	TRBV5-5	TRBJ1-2	TGTGCCAGCAGACGGACAGGGTATGGCTACACCTTC	CASRRTGYGYTF
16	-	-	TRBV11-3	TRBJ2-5	TGTGCCAGCAGCTTAGGGTCCAGTTACCGCCAAGAGACCCAGTACTTC	CASSLGSSYRQETQYF
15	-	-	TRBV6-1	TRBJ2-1	TGTGCCAGCAGCTTCCACCCGGGTTCCTACAATGAGCAGTTCTTC	CASSFHPGSYNEQFF
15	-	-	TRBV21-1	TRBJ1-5	-	CASSKVAAGNQPQHF
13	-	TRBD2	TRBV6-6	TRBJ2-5	TGTGCCAGCAGGGCGAGCGGGGGGGAGACCCAGTACTTC	CASRASGGETQYF
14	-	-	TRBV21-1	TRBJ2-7	TGTGCCAGCAGCAAAGTTGTGACAACCTACGAGCAGTACTTC	CASSKVVTTYEQYF
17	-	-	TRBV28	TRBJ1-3	TGTGCCAGCAGTTTATCGATGGGAGGGGGAACTGGAAACACCATATATTTT	CASSLSMGGGTGNTIYF
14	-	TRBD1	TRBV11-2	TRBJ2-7	TGTGCCAGCAGCCCGCCGGGACAGGGATGGGAGCAGTACTTC	CASSPPGQGWEQYF
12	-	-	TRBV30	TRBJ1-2	TGTGCCGCCGAAGTGGGGCTATATGGCTACACCTTC	CAAEVGLYGYTF
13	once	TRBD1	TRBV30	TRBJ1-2	TGTGCCGGAAAAGGACAGGTCAACTATGGCTACACCTTC	CAGKGQVNYGYTF
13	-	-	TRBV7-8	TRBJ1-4	TGTGCCAGCGGGAGCAGGATCAATGAAAAACTGTTTTTT	CASGSRINEKLFF
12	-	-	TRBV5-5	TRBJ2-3	TGTGCCAGCAGCTTGGCCCAAGATACGCAGTATTTT	CASSLAQDTQYF
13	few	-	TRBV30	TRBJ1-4	TGTGCCTGGAGATTGGGGGGGAATGAAAAACTGTTTTTT	CAWRLGGNEKLFF
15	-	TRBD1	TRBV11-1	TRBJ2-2	TGTGCCAGCAGCGGAGGGACAGGGGTCACCGGGGAGCTGTTTTTT	CASSGGTGVTGELFF
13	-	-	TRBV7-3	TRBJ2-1	TGTGCCAGCAGCTTAGCACTGTCCAATGAGCAGTTCTTC	CASSLALSNEQFF
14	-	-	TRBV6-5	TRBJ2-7	TGTGCCAGCACCAGACAGGAAAGCTCCTACGAGCAGTACTTC	CASTRQESSYEQYF
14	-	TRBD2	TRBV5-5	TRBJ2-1	TGTGCCAGCAGCTTAACCACGGCGGGGGATGAGCAGTTCTTC	CASSLTTAGDEQFF
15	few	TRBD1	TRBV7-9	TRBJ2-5	TGTGCCAGCAGCTCCCCCGACAGGGCCCAAGAGACCCAGTACTTC	CASSSPDRAQETQYF